Each of the 14 T cell receptor beta chains below was sequenced from the same sample in a study of blood T cell repertoires in COVID-19. Some clones are missing from TCRdb's copy, which holds only in-frame ones; the method was immunoSEQ multiplex PCR. The data contain 64,000 or so clones, 70% to 80% of them singletons. The material sequenced was peripheral blood. These receptors all come from a human donor in a cohort sampled during active COVID-19.

The chain is built from TRBV5-4 and TRBJ2-4; D possibly corresponds to TRBD2 (6 bases). The CDR3 sequence is 14 residues long. Trimming cost V 4 bases and J 1 base, with 9 bases left between them. Looked up from germline, CDR1 is SGHNT and CDR2 is YYREEE (reference sequence). The CDR3 DNA follows: TGTGCCAGCAGCCCGGGGGAGGCCAAAAACATTCAGTACTTC. It encodes CASSPGEAKNIQYF.

About this clone itself: Germline and junction disagree at one end, which may indicate a read error. The chain uses TRBV27 and TRBJ2-3; no clear D. The germline V gene has CDR1 MNHEY and CDR2 SMNVEV (reference sequence). There are 13 residues in the CDR3. The CDR3 DNA is TGTGCCAGCAGCGCACCCCCCACAAATACGCAGTATTTT. It is translated as CASSAPPTNTQYF.

The chain has TRBV19 and TRBJ2-2; 12 bases align to TRBD2. The CDR3 length is 16 residues. Germline V CDR1 and CDR2: LNHDA, SQIVND (reference sequence). Trimming took 4 bases from V and 6 from J; bases not matched to a gene: 6. Written as DNA, the CDR3 is TGTGCCAGTAGTAGGTCTAGCGGGGGGGGCCCCGGGGAGCTGTTTTTT. Translated: CASSRSSGGGPGELFF.

The CDR3 loop reads CASSPGYRGDPYGYTF. In DNA form, the CDR3 reads TGTGCCAGCAGCCCCGGATACAGGGGGGATCCCTATGGCTACACCTTC. The chain uses TRBV16 and TRBJ1-2, with 8 bases fitting TRBD1. This CDR3 region has 16 residues. Germline assignment: CDR1 KGHSY and CDR2 FQNENV. V shed 4 bases and J 4 bases; nucleotides not matched to a gene: 11.

This chain links TRBV7-2 with TRBJ1-4, with D perhaps TRBD1 (6 bases). Germline V gene lookup returns CDR1 SGHTA and CDR2 FQGNSA. The ends were cut back, 6 bases at V and 7 bases at J, with 18 bases in the middle. This CDR3 contains 15 residues. The CDR3 spells CASRPSGDTREKLFF. In DNA form, the CDR3 reads TGTGCCAGCAGGCCATCAGGGGACACTCGTGAAAAACTGTTTTTT.

V is TRBV19 and J is TRBJ2-2; 9 bases agree with TRBD1. V was pared by 3 bases and J by 4 bases, with 3 bases of the junction left unmatched. Germline CDR1 and CDR2: LNHDA and SQIVND (reference sequence). This CDR3 comprises 15 residues. The CDR3 region is CASSIPTGGTGELFF. DNA of the CDR3: TGTGCCAGTAGTATCCCGACAGGGGGCACCGGGGAGCTGTTTTTT.

The V call is TRBV4-3, the J call TRBJ2-1, with TRBD2 matching over 14 bases. This CDR3 comprises 19 residues. The germline V gene has CDR1 LGHNA and CDR2 YSLEER. Unmatched junction bases numbered 11, after V lost 0 bases and J lost 7 bases. The CDR3 bases are TGCGCCAGCAGCCAAGATAGGGGACTAGCGGGAGCTCCGGGTAATGAGCAGTTCTTC. This codes for CASSQDRGLAGAPGNEQFF.

This chain uses TRBV28 with TRBJ1-2; no reliable D call. The CDR3 runs 13 residues. Germline CDR1 MDHEN, CDR2 SYDVKM. The V end was cut by 3 bases, the J end by 4 bases, with 9 bases between. The CDR3 reads CASSFGVGYGYTF. CDR3 nucleotides: TGTGCCAGCAGTTTCGGGGTAGGCTATGGCTACACCTTC.

The chain has TRBV6-6 and TRBJ2-1; TRBD2 agrees at 7 bases. With V trimmed by 0 bases and J by 2 bases, 4 bases remained unmatched. The CDR3 is 16 residues long. Germline CDR1 is MNHNY and CDR2 is SVGAGI (reference sequence). CDR3 DNA: TGTGCCAGCAGTTACTCGGGGGAGGGCCCCTACAATGAGCAGTTCTTC. It is translated as CASSYSGEGPYNEQFF.

The chain recombines TRBV12-5 with TRBJ2-7; D may be TRBD2 (5 bases). CDR3 length: 19 amino acids. Germline V gene sequence: CDR1 LGHNT, CDR2 FRNRAP. V was trimmed by 0 bases and J by 0 bases, leaving 21 bases between them. The CDR3 loop reads CASGLVGPGLKAHSYEQYF. As DNA, the CDR3 is TGTGCTAGTGGTTTGGTTGGCCCCGGACTGAAAGCCCACTCCTACGAGCAGTACTTC.

This CDR3 is CASSVNYPLYNEQFF. CDR3 nucleotide sequence: TGTGCCAGCAGCGTTAACTACCCCCTCTACAATGAGCAGTTCTTC. The V gene is TRBV9, the J gene TRBJ2-1; D is ambiguous. V was clipped by 2 bases and J by 3 bases, with 12 bases between them. From germline, CDR1 is SGDLS and CDR2 YYNGEE. The CDR3 has 15 residues.

This clone showed up just once. V usage is TRBV28 and J usage is TRBJ2-3, with 8 bases identical to TRBD1. Germline values: CDR1 MDHEN, CDR2 SYDVKM. The trim removed 5 bases at V and 7 bases at J, leaving 11 bases unmatched. The length of the CDR3 is 15 residues. The CDR3 spells CASSPAGQGWNTQYF. The CDR3 nucleotides read TGTGCCAGCAGTCCCGCCGGACAGGGTTGGAATACGCAGTATTTT.

This chain links TRBV6-2 or TRBV6-3 with TRBJ1-3; a possible D gene is TRBD1 (5 bases). Per the germline V gene, CDR1 is MNHEY and CDR2 is SVGEGT. V was trimmed by 5 bases and J by 0 bases, leaving 11 bases between them. This CDR3 spans 15 amino acids. CDR3 in amino acids: CASSRGEISGNTIYF. The CDR3 nucleotides read TGTGCCAGCAGTCGGGGGGAAATCTCTGGAAACACCATATATTTT.

The chain combines TRBV7-2 with TRBJ1-6, with TRBD1 matching 9 bases. V shed 5 bases and J 7 bases; nucleotides not matched to a gene: 6. Germline loops: CDR1 SGHTA, CDR2 FQGNSA. The CDR3 is 15 amino acids. CDR3 nucleotide sequence: TGTGCCAGCAGCCCGGGACAGGGAGGAAATTCACCCCTCCACTTT. Translating it yields CASSPGQGGNSPLHF.